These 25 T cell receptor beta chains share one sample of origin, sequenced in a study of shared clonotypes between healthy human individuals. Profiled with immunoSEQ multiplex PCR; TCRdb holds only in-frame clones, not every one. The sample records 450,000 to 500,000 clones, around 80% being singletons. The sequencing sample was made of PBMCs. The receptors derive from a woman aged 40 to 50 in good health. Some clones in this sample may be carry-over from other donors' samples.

CDR3 coding DNA: TGTGCCTATCAAGCGAGTCCTTTGGAGCAGTACTTC. This gives the protein CAYQASPLEQYF. V and J are TRBV30 and TRBJ2-7; no clear D gene. The germline CDR1 and CDR2 sequences are GTSNPN and SVGIG (reference sequence). Trimming pared 7 bases from V and 7 bases from J, leaving 17 bases between. This CDR3 has 12 residues.

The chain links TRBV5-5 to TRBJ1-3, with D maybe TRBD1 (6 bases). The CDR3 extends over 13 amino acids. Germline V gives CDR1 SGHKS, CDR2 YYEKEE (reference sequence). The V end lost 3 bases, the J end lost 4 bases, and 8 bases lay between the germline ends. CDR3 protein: CASSSGQGNTIYF. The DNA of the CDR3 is TGTGCCAGCAGCTCGGGACAAGGAAACACCATATATTTT.

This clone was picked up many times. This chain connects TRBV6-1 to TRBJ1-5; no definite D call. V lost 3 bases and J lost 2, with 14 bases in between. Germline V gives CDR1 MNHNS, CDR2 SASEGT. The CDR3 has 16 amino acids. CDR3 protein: CASSELLGSGNQPQHF. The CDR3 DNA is TGTGCCAGCAGTGAGCTGTTAGGGTCCGGCAATCAGCCCCAGCATTTT.

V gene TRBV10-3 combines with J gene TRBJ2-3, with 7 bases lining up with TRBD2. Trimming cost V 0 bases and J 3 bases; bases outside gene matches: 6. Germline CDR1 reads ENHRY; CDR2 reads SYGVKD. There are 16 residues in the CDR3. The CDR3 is CAISESRNGGTDTQYF. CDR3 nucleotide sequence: TGTGCCATCAGTGAGTCGAGGAACGGGGGGACAGATACGCAGTATTTT.

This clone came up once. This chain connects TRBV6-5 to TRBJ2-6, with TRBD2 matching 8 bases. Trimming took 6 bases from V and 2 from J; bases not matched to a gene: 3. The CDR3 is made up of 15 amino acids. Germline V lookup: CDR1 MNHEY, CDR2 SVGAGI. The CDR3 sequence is CASSLGGAGANVLTF. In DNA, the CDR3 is TGTGCCAGCAGCCTCGGGGGGGCTGGGGCCAACGTCCTGACTTTC.

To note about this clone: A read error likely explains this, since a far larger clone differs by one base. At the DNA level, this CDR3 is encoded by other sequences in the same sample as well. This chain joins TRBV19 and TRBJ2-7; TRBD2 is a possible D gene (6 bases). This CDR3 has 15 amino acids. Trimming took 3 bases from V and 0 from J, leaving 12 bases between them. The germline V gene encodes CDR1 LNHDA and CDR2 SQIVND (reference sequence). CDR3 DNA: TGTGCCAGTAGTATGACCAGCGGGTCCTCCTACGAGCAGTACTTC. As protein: CASSMTSGSSYEQYF. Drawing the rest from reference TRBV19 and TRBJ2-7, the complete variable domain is DGGITQSPKYLFRKEGQNVTLSCEQNLNHDAMYWYRQDPGQGLRLIYYSQIVNDFQKGDIAEGYSVSREKKESFPLTVTSAQKNPTAFYLCASSMTSGSSYEQYFGPGTRLTVT.

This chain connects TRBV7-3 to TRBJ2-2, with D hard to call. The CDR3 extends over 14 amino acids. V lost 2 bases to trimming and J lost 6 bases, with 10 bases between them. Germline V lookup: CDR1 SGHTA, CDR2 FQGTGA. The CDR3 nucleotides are TGTGCCAGCAGCTTATCTTCCTGGTCCGGGGAGCTGTTTTTT. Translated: CASSLSSWSGELFF.

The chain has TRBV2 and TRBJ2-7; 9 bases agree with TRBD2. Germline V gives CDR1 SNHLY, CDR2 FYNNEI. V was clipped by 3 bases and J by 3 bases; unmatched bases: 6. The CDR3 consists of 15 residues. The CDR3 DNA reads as TGTGCCAGCAGTGAGGGCGCGGGAGGGTTCTACGAGCAGTACTTC. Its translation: CASSEGAGGFYEQYF.

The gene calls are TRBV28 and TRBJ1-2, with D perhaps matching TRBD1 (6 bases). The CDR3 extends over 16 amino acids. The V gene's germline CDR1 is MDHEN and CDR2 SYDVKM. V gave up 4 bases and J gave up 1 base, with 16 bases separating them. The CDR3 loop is CASSSVNRDLNYGYTF. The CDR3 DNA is TGTGCCAGCAGTTCCGTCAACAGGGACCTTAACTATGGCTACACCTTC.

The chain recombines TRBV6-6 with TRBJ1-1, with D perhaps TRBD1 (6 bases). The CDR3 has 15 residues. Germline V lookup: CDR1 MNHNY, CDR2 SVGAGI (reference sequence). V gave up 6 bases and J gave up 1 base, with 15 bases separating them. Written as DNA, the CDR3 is TGTGCCAGCAGACCAAGGGGGGCCGGGAACACTGAAGCTTTCTTT. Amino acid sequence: CASRPRGAGNTEAFF.

The CDR3, as DNA: TGTGCCAGCAGGGAACGGACTAGTTATGAGCAGTTCTTC. Translated: CASRERTSYEQFF. V gene TRBV7-9 combines with J gene TRBJ2-1, with 7 positions matching TRBD2. Germline loops: CDR1 SEHNR, CDR2 FQNEAQ (reference sequence). Losses at the gene ends were 6 bases for V and 8 bases for J; bases not matched to a gene: 7. This CDR3 region has 13 residues. Based on the CDR3 plus reference TRBV7-9 and TRBJ2-1, the full variable domain is DTGVSQNPRHKITKRGQNVTFRCDPISEHNRLYWYRQTLGQGPEFLTYFQNEAQLEKSRLLSDRFSAERPKGSFSTLEIQRTEQGDSAMYLCASRERTSYEQFFGPGTRLTVL.

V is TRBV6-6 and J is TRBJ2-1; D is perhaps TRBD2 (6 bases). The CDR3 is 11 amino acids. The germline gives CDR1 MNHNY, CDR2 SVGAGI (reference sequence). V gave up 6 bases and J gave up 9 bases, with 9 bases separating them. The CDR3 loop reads CASRRRGEQFF. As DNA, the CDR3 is TGTGCCAGCAGACGGAGGGGTGAGCAGTTCTTC.

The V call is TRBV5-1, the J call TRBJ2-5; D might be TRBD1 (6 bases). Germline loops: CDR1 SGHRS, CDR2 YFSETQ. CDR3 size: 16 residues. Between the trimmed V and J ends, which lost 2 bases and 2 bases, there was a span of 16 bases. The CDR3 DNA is TGCGCCAGCAGCTTATTCACAGGGAGCGGACAAGAGACCCAGTACTTC. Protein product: CASSLFTGSGQETQYF.

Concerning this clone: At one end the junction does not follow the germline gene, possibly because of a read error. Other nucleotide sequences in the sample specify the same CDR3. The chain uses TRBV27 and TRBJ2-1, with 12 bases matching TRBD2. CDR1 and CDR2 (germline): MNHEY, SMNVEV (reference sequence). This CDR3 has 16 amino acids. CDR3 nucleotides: TGCGCCAGCAGCACACTAGCGGGAGGAGGACCCAATGAGCAGTTCTTC. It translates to CASSTLAGGGPNEQFF.

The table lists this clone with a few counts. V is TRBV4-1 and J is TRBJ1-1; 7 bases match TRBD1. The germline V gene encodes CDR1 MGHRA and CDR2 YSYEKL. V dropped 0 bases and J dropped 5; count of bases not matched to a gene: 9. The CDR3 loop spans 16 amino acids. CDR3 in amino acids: CASSQDKRQGGTEAFF. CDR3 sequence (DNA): TGCGCCAGCAGCCAAGATAAGCGCCAGGGGGGGACTGAAGCTTTCTTT.

The CDR3 spells CASSLEGGTGEQFF. For the CDR3, the DNA is TGTGCCAGCAGCCTCGAAGGTGGGACAGGCGAGCAGTTCTTC. This rearrangement joins TRBV7-3 to TRBJ2-1, with 8 positions matching TRBD1. The CDR3 has 14 residues. CDR1 SGHTA and CDR2 FQGTGA come from the germline V gene. The V gene end was trimmed by 5 bases and the J gene end by 10 bases; junction bases not matched to a gene: 10.

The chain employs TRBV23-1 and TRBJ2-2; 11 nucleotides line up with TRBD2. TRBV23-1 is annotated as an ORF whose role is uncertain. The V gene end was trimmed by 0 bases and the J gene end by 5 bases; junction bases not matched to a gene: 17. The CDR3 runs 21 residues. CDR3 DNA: TGCGCCAGCAGTCAATCGTCGCTCAAATTACTAGCGGGAGAGGTTACCGGGGAGCTGTTTTTT. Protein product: CASSQSSLKLLAGEVTGELFF.

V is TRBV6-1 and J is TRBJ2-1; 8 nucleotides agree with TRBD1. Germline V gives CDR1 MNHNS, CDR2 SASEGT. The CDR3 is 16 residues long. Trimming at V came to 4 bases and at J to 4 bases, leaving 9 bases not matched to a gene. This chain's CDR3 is CASSATDRGWYNEQFF. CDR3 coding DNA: TGTGCCAGCAGTGCGACCGACAGGGGTTGGTACAATGAGCAGTTCTTC.

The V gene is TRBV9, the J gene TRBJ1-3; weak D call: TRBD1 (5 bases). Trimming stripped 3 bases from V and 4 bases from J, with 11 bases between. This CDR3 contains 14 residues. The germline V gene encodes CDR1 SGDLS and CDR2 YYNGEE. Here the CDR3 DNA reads TGTGCCAGCAGCGAGAGGACAACGGGAAACACCATATATTTT. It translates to CASSERTTGNTIYF.

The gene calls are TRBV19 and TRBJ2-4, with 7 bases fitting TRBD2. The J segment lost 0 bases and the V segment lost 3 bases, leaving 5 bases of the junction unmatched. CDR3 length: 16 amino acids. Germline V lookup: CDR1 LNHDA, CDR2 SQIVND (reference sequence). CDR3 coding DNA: TGTGCCAGTAGTATGCCCTCGGGAGGAGCCAAAAACATTCAGTACTTC. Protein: CASSMPSGGAKNIQYF.

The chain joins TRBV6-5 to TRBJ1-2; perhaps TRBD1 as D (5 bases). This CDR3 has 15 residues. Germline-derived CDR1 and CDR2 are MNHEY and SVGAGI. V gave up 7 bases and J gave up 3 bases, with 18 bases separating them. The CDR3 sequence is CASTVTGTGYYGYTF. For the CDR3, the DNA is TGTGCCAGCACTGTTACCGGAACAGGATACTATGGCTACACCTTC.

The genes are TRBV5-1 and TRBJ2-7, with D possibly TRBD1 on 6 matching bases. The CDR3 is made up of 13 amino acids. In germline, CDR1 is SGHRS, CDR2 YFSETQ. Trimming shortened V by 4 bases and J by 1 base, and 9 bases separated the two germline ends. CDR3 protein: CASSRQGSYEQYF. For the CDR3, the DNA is TGCGCCAGCAGCCGTCAGGGGTCCTACGAGCAGTACTTC.

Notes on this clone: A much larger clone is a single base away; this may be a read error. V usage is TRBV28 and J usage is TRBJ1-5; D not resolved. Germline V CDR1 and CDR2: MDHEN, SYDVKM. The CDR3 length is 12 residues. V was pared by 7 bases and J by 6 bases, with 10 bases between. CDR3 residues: CASTPGGQPQHF. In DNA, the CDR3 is TGTGCCAGCACCCCGGGAGGTCAGCCCCAGCATTTT.

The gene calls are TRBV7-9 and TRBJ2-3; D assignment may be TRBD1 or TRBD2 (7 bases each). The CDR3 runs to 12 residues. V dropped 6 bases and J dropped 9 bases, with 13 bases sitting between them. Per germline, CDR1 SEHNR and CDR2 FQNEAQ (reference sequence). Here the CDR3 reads CASSAGGETQYF. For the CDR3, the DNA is TGTGCCAGCAGTGCAGGGGGGGAGACGCAGTATTTT.

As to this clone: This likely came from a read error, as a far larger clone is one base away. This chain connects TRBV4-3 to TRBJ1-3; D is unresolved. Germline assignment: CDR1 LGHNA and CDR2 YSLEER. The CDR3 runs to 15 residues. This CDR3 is CASSQTYSSENTIYF. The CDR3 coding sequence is TGCGCCAGCAGCCAGACCTATAGCTCTGAAAACACCATATATTTT.